These T cell receptor beta chains were read from a single sample in a study of technical replicates of blood from a handful of donors. Produced via immunoSEQ multiplex PCR; TCRdb's table is partial and in-frame only. Of around 65,000 clones listed, roughly 86% are singletons. The sample comprised PBMCs. These receptor sequences come from a human donor in good health. Some clones in this sample may be carry-over from other donors' samples. Both conserved end residues are part of each CDR3. The order of the fields is D gene, J gene, clone size, V gene, CDR3 protein, CDR3 DNA. The D gene is left open where the match is weak. Expanded clones get a size class; other rows say once, few or many, or leave the size out.

TRBD1	TRBJ2-1	many	TRBV19	CASSWGGTGTINEQFF	TGTGCCAGTAGCTGGGGGGGGACAGGGACCATCAATGAGCAGTTCTTC
-	TRBJ2-7	-	TRBV5-1	CASSPFRFYEQYF	TGCGCCAGCAGCCCCTTCAGGTTCTACGAGCAGTACTTC
-	TRBJ1-1	few	TRBV2	CASSEARQPNTEAFF	TGTGCCAGCAGTGAAGCGCGACAGCCGAACACTGAAGCTTTCTTT
-	TRBJ1-6	few	TRBV13	CASSFTNSPLHF	TGTGCCAGCAGCTTTACAAATTCACCCCTCCACTTT
-	TRBJ1-1	few	TRBV25-1	CASRSADRTEAFF	TGTGCCAGCAGATCCGCGGACAGAACTGAAGCTTTCTTT
TRBD2	TRBJ2-7	-	TRBV6-1	CASSEVLAGASEQYF	TGTGCCAGCAGTGAAGTTCTAGCGGGGGCCTCCGAGCAGTACTTC
TRBD2	TRBJ2-3	-	TRBV5-6	CASSLGSGGAKDTQYF	TGTGCCAGCAGCTTGGGTAGCGGGGGGGCCAAGGATACGCAGTATTTT
TRBD1	TRBJ1-2	-	TRBV5-1	CASSSTGGNSGYGYTF	TGCGCCAGCAGCTCGACAGGGGGCAATTCGGGCTATGGCTACACCTTC
-	TRBJ2-2	-	TRBV2	CASRGQLNTGELFF	TGTGCCAGCAGAGGACAACTGAACACCGGGGAGCTGTTTTTT
TRBD2	TRBJ2-3	-	TRBV5-1	CASSPIAGADTQYF	TGCGCCAGCAGCCCCATAGCGGGAGCAGATACGCAGTATTTT
-	TRBJ1-1	many	TRBV7-2	CASSLRNLNTEAFF	TGTGCCAGCAGCTTGAGAAATTTGAACACTGAAGCTTTCTTT
TRBD2	TRBJ2-2	-	TRBV7-3	CASSGGVSVKAGELFF	TGTGCCAGCAGCGGGGGGGTTTCGGTGAAGGCCGGGGAGCTGTTTTTT
-	TRBJ1-2	many	TRBV10-3	CAISDRVFSF	TGTGCCATCAGTGACAGGGTCTTCTCCTTC
TRBD1	TRBJ2-7	-	TRBV4-1	CASSPGQGATYEQYF	TGCGCCAGCAGCCCGGGACAGGGGGCTACCTACGAGCAGTACTTC
-	TRBJ1-6	-	TRBV19	CASSIQGLNNSPLHF	TGTGCCAGTAGTATTCAGGGGTTGAATAATTCACCCCTCCACTTT
-	TRBJ1-1	many	TRBV7-3	CASSLTQGDTEAFF	TGTGCCAGCAGCTTAACCCAAGGAGACACTGAAGCTTTCTTT
-	TRBJ2-1	once	TRBV5-4	CASSQDSYNEQFF	TGTGCCAGCAGCCAGGACAGTTACAATGAGCAGTTCTTC
-	TRBJ2-7	-	TRBV25-1	CASSRQGSSGYEQYF	TGTGCCAGCAGTAGGCAGGGATCATCGGGTTACGAGCAGTACTTC